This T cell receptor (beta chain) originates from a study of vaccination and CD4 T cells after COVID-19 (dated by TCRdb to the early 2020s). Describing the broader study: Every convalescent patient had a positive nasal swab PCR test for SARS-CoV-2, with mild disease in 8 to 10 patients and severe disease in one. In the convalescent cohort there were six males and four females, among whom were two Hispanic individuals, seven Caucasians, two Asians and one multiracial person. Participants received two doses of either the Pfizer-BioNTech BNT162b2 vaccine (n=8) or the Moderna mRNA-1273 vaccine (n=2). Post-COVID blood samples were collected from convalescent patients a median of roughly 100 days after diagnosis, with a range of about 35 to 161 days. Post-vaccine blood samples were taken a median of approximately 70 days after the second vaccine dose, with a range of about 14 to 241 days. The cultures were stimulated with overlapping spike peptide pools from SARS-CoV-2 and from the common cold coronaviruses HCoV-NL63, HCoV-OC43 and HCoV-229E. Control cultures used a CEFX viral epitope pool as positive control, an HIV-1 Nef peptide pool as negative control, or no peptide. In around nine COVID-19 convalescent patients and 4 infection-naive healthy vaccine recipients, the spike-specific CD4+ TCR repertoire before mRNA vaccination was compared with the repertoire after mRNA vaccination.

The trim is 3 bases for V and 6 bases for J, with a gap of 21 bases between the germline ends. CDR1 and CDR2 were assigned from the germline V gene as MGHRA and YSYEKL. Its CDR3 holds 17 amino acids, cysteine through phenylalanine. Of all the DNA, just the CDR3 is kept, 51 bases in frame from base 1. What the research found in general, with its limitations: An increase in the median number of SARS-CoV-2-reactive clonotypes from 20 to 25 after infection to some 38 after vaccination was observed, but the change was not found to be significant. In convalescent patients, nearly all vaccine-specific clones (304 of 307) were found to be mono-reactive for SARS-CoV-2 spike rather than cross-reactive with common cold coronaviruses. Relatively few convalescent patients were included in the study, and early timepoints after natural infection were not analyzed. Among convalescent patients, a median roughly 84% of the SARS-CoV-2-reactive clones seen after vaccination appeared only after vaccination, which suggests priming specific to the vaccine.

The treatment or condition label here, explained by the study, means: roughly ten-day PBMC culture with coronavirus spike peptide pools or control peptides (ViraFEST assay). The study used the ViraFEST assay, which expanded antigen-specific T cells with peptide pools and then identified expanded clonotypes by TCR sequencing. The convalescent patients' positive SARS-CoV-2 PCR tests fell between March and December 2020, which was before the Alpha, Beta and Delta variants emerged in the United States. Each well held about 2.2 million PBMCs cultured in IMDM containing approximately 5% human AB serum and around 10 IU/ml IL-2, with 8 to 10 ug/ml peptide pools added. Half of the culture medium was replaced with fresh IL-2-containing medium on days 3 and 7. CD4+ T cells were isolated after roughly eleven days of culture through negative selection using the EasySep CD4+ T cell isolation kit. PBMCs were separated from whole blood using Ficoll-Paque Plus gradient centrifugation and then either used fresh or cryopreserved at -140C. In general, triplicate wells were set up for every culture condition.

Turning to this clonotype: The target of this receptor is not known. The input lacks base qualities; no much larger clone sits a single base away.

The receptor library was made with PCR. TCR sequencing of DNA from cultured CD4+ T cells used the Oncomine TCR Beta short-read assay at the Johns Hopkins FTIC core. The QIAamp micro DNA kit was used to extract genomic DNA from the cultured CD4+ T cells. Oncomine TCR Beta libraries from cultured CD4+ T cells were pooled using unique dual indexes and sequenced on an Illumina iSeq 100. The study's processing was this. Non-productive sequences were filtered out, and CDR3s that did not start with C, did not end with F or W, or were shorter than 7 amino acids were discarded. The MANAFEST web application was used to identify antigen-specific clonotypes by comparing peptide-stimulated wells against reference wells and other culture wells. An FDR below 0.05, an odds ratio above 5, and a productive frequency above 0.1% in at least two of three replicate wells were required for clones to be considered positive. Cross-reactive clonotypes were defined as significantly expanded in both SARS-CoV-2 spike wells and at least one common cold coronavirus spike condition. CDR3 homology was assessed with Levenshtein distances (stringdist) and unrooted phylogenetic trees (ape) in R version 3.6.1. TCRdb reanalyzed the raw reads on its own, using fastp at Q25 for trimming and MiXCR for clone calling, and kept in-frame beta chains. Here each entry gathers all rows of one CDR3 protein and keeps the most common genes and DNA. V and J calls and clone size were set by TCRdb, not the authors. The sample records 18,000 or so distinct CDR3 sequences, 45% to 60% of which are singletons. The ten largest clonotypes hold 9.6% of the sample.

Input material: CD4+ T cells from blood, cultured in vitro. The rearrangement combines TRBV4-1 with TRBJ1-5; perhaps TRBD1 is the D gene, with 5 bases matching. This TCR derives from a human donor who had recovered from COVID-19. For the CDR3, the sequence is CASSQATLGLMGQPQHF. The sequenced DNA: TGCGCCAGCAGCCAGGCGACCCTGGGACTGATGGGTCAGCCCCAGCATTTT.